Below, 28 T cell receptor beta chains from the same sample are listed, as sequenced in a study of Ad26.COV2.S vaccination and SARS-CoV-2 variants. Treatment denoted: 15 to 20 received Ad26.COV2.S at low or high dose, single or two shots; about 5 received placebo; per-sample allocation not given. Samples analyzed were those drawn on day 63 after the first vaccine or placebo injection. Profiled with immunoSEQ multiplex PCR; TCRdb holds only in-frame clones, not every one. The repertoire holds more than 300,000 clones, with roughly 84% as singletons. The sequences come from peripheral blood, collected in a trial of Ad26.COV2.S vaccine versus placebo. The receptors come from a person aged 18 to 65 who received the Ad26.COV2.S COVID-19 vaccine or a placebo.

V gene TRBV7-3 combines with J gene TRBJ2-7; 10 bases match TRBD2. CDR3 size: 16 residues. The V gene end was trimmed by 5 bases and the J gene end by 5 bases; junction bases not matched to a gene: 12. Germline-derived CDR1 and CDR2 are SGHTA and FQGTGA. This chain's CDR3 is CASSLTTAGGPDEQYF. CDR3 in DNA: TGTGCCAGCAGCCTCACCACAGCGGGGGGGCCTGACGAGCAGTACTTC.

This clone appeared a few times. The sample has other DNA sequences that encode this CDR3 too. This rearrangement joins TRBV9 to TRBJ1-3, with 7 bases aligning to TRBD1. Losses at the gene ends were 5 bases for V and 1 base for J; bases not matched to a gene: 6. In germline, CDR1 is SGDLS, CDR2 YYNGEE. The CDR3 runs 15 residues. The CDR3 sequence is CASSADRASGNTIYF. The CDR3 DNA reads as TGTGCCAGCAGTGCCGACAGGGCATCTGGAAACACCATATATTTT.

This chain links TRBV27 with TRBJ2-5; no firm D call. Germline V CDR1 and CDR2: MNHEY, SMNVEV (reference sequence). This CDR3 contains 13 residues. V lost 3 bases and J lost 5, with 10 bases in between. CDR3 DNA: TGTGCCAGCAGTTTTGCAGCCGGTGAGACCCAGTACTTC. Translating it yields CASSFAAGETQYF.

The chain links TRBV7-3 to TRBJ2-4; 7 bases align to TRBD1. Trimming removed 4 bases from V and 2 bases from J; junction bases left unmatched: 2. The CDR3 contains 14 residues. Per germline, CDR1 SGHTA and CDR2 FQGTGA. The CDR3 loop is CASSSTGSKNIQYF. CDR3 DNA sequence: TGTGCCAGCAGCTCGACAGGGTCCAAAAACATTCAGTACTTC. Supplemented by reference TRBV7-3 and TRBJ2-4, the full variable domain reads GAGVSQTPSNKVTEKGKYVELRCDPISGHTALYWYRQSLGQGPEFLIYFQGTGAADDSGLPNDRFFAVRPEGSVSTLKIQRTERGDSAVYLCASSSTGSKNIQYFGAGTRLSVL.

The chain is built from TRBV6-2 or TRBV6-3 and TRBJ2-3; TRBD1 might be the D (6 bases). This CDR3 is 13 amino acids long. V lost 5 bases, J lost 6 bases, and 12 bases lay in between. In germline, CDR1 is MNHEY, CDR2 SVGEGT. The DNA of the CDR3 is TGTGCCAGCAGTCTTGGACAGCAGGATACGCAGTATTTT. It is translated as CASSLGQQDTQYF.

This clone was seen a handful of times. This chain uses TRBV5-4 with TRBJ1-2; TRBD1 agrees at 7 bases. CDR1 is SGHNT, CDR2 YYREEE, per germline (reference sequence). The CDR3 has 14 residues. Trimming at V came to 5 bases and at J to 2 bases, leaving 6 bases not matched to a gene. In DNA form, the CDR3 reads TGTGCCAGCAGGCCCCGGGACAGAAACTATGGCTACACCTTC. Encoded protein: CASRPRDRNYGYTF.

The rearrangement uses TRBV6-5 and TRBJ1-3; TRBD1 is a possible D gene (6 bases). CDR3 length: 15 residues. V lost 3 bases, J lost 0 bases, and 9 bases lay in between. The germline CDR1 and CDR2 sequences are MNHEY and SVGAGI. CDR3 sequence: CASSYGQTSGNTIYF. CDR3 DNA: TGTGCCAGCAGTTATGGACAGACCTCTGGAAACACCATATATTTT.

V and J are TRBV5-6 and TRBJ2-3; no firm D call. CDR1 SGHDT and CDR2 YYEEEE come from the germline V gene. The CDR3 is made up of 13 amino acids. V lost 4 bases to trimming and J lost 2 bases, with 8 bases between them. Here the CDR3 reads CASSLPPTDTQYF. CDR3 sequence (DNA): TGTGCCAGCAGCCTCCCACCCACAGATACGCAGTATTTT.

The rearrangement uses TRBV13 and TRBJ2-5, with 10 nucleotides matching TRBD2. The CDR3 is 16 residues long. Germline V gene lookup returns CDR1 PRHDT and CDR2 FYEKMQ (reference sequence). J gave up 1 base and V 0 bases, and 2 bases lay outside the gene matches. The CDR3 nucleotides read TGTGCCAGCAGCTTAGGCGAGCGGGGGGGCCAAGAGACCCAGTACTTC. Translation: CASSLGERGGQETQYF.

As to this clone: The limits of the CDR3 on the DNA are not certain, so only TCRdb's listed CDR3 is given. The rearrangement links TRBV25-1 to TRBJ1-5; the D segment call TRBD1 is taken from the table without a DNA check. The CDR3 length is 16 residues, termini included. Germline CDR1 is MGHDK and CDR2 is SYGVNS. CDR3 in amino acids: CASSTSGTGFNQPQHF.

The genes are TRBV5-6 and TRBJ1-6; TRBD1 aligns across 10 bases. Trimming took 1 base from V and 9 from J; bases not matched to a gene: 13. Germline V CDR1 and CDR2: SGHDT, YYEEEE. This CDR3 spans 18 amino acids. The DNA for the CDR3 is TGTGCCAGCAGCTTGACGGACAGGGGGATAACAGGGGGTTCACCCCTCCACTTT. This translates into CASSLTDRGITGGSPLHF. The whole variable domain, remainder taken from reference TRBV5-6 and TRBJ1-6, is DAGVTQSPTHLIKTRGQQVTLRCSPKSGHDTVSWYQQALGQGPQFIFQYYEEEERQRGNFPDRFSGHQFPNYSSELNVNALLLGDSALYLCASSLTDRGITGGSPLHFGNGTRLTVT.

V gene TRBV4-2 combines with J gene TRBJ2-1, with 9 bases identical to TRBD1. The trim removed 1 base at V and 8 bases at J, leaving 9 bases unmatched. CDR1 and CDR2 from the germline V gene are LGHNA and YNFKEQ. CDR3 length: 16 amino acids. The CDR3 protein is CASSQGGRDRVDEQFF. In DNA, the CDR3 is TGTGCCAGCAGCCAAGGGGGGCGGGACAGGGTCGATGAGCAGTTCTTC.

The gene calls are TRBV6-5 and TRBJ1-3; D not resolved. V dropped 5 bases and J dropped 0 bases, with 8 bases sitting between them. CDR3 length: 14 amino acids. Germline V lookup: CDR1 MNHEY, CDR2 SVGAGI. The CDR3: CASSQQISGNTIYF. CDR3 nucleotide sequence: TGTGCCAGCAGTCAACAGATCTCTGGAAACACCATATATTTT.

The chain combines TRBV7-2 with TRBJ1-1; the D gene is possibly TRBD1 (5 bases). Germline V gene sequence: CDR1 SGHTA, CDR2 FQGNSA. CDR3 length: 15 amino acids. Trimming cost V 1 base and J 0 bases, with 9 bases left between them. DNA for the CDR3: TGTGCCAGCAGCTTAGGACAGCACATGAACACTGAAGCTTTCTTT. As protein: CASSLGQHMNTEAFF.

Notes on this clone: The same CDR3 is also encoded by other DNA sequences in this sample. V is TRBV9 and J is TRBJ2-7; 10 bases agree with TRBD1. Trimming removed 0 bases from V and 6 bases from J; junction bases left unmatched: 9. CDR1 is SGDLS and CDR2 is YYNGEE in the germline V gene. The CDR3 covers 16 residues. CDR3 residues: CASSVGVGQGRREQYF. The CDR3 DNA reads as TGTGCCAGCAGCGTAGGTGTGGGACAGGGGCGCCGCGAGCAGTACTTC.

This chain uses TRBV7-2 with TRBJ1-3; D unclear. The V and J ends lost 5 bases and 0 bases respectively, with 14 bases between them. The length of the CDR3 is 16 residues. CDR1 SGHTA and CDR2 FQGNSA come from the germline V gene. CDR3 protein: CASSPGYGNSGNTIYF. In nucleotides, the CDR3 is TGTGCCAGCAGCCCTGGCTACGGGAACTCTGGAAACACCATATATTTT.

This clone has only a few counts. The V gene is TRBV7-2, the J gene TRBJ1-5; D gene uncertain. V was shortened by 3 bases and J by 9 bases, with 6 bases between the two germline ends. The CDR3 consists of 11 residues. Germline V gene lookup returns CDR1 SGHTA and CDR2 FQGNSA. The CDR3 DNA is TGTGCCAGCAGCTTGCGGGGGCCCCAGCATTTT. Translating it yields CASSLRGPQHF.

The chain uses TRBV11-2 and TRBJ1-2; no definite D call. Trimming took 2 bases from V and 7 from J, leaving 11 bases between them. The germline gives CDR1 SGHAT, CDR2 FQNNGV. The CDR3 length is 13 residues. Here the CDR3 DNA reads TGTGCCAGCAGCTTAAATATACTTATTGGCTACACCTTC. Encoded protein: CASSLNILIGYTF.

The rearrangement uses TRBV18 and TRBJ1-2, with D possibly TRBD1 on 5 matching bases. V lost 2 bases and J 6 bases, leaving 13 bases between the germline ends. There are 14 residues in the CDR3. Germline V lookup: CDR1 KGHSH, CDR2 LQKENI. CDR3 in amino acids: CASSPSGEGNGYTF. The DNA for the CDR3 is TGTGCCAGCTCACCATCTGGGGAGGGGAATGGCTACACCTTC.

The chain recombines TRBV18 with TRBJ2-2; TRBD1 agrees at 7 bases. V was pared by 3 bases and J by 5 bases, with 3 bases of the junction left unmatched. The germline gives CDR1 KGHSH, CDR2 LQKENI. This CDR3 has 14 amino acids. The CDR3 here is CASSPRQGTGELFF. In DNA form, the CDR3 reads TGTGCCAGCTCACCGAGACAGGGTACCGGGGAGCTGTTTTTT. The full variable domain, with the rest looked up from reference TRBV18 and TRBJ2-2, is NAGVMQNPRHLVRRRGQEARLRCSPMKGHSHVYWYRQLPEEGLKFMVYLQKENIIDESGMPKERFSAEFPKEGPSILRIQQVVRGDSAAYFCASSPRQGTGELFFGEGSRLTVL.

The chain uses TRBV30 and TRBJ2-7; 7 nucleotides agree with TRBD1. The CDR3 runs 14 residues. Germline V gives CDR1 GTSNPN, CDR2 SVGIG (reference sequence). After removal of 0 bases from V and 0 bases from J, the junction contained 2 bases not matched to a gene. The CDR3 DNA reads TGTGCCTGGAGTGTATCAGGGGGCTCCTACGAGCAGTACTTC. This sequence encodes CAWSVSGGSYEQYF. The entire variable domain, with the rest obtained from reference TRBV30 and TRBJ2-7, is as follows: SQTIHQWPATLVQPVGSPLSLECTVEGTSNPNLYWYRQAAGRGLQLLFYSVGIGQISSEVPQNLSASRPQDRQFILSSKKLLLSDSGFYLCAWSVSGGSYEQYFGPGTRLTVT.

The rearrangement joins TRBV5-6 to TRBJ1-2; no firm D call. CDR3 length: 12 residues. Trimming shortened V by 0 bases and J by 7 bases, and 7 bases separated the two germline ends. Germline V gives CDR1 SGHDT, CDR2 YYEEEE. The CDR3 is CASSLVEGGYTF. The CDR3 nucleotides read TGTGCCAGCAGCTTGGTTGAGGGTGGCTACACCTTC.

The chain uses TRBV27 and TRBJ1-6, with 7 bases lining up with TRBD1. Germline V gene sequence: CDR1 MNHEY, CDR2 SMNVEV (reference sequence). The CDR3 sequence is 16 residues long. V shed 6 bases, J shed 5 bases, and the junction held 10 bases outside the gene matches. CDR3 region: CASRRGTGANNSPLHF. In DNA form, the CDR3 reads TGTGCCAGCAGGAGGGGAACAGGGGCGAATAATTCACCCCTCCACTTT.

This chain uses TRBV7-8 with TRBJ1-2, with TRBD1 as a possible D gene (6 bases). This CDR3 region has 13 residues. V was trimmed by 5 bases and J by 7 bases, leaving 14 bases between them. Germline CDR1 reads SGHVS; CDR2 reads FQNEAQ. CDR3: CASSPRGAGGYTF. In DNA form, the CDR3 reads TGTGCCAGCAGCCCCCGGGGGGCGGGTGGCTACACCTTC.

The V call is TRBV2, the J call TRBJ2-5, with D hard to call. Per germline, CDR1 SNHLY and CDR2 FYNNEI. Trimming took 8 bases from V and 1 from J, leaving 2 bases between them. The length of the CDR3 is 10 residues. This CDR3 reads CASRQETQYF. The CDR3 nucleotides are TGTGCCAGCCGCCAAGAGACCCAGTACTTC.

DNA of the CDR3: TGTGCCAGCAGCTCTGGGACAGGGAACACTGAAGCTTTCTTT. This codes for CASSSGTGNTEAFF. The chain joins TRBV11-3 to TRBJ1-1, with 8 bases aligning to TRBD1. The CDR3 totals 14 residues. V was clipped by 4 bases and J by 1 base; unmatched bases: 2. Germline-derived CDR1 and CDR2 are SGHNT and YENEEA.

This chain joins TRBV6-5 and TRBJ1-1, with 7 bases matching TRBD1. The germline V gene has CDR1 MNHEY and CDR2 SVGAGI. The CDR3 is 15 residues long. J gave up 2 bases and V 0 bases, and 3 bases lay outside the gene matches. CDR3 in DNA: TGTGCCAGCAGTTACTCGACAGGGAGAAACACTGAAGCTTTCTTT. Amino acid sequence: CASSYSTGRNTEAFF.

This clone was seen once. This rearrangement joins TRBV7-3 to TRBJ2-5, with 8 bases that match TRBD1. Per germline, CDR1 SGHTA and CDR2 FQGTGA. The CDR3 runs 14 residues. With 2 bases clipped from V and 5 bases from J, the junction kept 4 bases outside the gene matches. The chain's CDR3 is CASSLQGASETQYF. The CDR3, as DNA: TGTGCCAGCAGCTTACAGGGGGCCTCGGAGACCCAGTACTTC.